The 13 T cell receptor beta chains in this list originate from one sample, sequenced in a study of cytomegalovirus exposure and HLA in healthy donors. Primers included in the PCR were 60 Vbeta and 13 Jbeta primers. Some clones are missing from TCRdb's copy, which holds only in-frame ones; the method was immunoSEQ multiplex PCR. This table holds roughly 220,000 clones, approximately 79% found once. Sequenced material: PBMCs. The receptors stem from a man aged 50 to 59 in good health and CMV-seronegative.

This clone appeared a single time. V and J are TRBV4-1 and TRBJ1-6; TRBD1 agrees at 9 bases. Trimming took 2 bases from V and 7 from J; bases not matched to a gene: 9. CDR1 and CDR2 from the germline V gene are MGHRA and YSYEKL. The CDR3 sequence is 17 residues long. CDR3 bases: TGCGCCAGCAGCCAACCCGGTTTGGGGACAGGGAATTCACCCCTCCACTTT. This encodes CASSQPGLGTGNSPLHF.

CDR3: CASSLRAREIAGGELFF. As DNA, the CDR3 is TGTGCCAGCAGTTTAAGGGCCAGGGAGATAGCGGGGGGGGAGCTGTTTTTT. The V call is TRBV27, the J call TRBJ2-2, with TRBD2 identical over 8 bases. Per the germline V gene, CDR1 is MNHEY and CDR2 is SMNVEV (reference sequence). CDR3 length: 17 residues. V lost 2 bases to trimming and J lost 8 bases; unmatched junction nucleotides: 13.

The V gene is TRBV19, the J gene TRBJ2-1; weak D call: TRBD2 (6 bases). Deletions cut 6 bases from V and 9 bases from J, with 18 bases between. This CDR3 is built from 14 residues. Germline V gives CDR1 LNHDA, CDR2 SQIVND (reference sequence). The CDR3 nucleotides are TGTGCCAGTAGCCCCGGGGGATACGGGATTGAGCAGTTCTTC. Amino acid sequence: CASSPGGYGIEQFF.

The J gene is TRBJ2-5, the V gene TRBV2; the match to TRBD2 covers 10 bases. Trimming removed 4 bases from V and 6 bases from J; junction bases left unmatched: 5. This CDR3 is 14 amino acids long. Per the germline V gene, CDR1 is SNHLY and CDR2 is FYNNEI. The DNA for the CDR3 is TGTGCCAGCAGTGCAGCGGGAGGGCCTCAGACCCAGTACTTC. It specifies CASSAAGGPQTQYF.

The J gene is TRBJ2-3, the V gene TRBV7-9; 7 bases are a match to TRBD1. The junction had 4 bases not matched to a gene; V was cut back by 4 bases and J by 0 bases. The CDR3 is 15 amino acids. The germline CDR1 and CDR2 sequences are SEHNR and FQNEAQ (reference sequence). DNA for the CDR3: TGTGCCAGCAGCTCTCCGGGACAGAGCACAGATACGCAGTATTTT. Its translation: CASSSPGQSTDTQYF.

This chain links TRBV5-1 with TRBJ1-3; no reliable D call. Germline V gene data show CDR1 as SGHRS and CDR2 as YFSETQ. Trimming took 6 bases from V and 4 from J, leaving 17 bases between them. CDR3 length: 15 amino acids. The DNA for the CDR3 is TGCGCCAGCACCCACGGGATAGGGCAAGGAAACACCATATATTTT. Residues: CASTHGIGQGNTIYF. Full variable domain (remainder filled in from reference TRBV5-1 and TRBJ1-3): KAGVTQTPRYLIKTRGQQVTLSCSPISGHRSVSWYQQTPGQGLQFLFEYFSETQRNKGNFPGRFSGRQFSNSRSEMNVSTLELGDSALYLCASTHGIGQGNTIYFGEGSWLTVV.

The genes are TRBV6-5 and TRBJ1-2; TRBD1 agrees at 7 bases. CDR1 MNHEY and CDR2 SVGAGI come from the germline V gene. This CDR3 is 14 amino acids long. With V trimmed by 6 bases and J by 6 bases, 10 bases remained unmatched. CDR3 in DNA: TGTGCCAGCAGGAGCGACAGGGATTTAGATGGCTACACCTTC. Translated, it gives CASRSDRDLDGYTF.

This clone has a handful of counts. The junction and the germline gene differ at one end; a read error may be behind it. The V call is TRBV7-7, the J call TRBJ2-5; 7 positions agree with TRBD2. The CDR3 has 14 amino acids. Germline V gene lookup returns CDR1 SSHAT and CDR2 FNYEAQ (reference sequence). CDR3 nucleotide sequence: TGTGCTAGCAGCTTAGCGGGCGGGCAAGAGACCCAGTACTTC. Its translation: CASSLAGGQETQYF. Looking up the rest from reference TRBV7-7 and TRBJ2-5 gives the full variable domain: GAGVSQSPRYKVTKRGQDVTLRCDPISSHATLYWYQQALGQGPEFLTYFNYEAQPDKSGLPSDRFSAERPEGSISTLTIQRTEQRDSAMYRCASSLAGGQETQYFGPGTRLLVL.

The CDR3 coding sequence is TGTGCCAGCAGCCGTTCCGGGACTAGCACCCTCGATGAGCAGTTCTTC. This encodes CASSRSGTSTLDEQFF. The chain joins TRBV4-2 to TRBJ2-1, with TRBD2 matching over 9 bases. This CDR3 has 16 residues. The germline gives CDR1 LGHNA, CDR2 YNFKEQ. The V and J ends lost 4 bases and 8 bases, in that order; junction bases with no gene match: 12.

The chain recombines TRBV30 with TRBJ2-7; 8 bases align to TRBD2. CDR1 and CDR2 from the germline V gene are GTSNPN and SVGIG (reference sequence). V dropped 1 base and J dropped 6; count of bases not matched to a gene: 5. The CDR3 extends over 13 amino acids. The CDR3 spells CAWSAGGLSEQYF. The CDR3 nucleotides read TGTGCCTGGAGTGCGGGAGGGCTGTCCGAGCAGTACTTC.

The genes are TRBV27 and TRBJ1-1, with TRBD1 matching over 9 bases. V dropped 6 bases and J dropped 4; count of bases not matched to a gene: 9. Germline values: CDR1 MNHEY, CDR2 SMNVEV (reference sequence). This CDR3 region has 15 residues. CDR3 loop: CASRGDRAMTTEAFF. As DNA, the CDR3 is TGTGCCAGCAGGGGGGACAGGGCCATGACCACTGAAGCTTTCTTT.

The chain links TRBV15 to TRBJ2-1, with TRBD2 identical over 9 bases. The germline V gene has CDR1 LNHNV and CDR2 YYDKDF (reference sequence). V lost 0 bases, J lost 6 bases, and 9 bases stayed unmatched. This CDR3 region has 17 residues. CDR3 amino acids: CATSRDLLAGGGNEQFF. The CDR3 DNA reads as TGTGCCACCAGCAGAGATCTGTTGGCGGGAGGGGGCAATGAGCAGTTCTTC.

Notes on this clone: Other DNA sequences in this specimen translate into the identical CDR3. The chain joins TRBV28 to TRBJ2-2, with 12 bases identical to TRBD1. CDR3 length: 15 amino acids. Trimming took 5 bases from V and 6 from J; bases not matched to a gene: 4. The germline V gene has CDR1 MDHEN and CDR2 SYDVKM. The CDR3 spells CASSRGTGGPGELFF. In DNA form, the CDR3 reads TGTGCCAGCAGTAGAGGGACAGGGGGCCCCGGGGAGCTGTTTTTT.